This T cell receptor (beta chain) was captured by sequencing in a study of blood T cell repertoires in COVID-19 (dated by TCRdb to the early 2020s). A note on the overall study: Collaborator samples came from the United States, Italy and Spain and covered acute and convalescent phases of COVID-19. The prospective study material was composed of cDNA or gDNA derived from T cells, B-cell-depleted T cells, or PBMCs. Deeply sampled blood TCRbeta repertoires from subjects exposed to, actively infected with, or recovered from COVID-19 were included in the dataset. The repertoires were made available in a free public database intended to serve as a resource for research on the immune response to SARS-CoV-2. Samples were obtained from the ongoing ImmuneRACE study (first 160 participants) and from 950 to 1,500 subjects provided by 6 global collaborators. A de-identified subject ID, COVID-19 status, age in years and sex were almost always included in the sample metadata. Where HLA class I and class II types were available, the types were taken from metadata supplied by the sample provider, not from assay-based typing.

TCRbeta CDR3 regions were amplified from genomic DNA by means of the immunoSEQ Assay, a bias-controlled multiplex PCR. The original methods were these. Within the assay, amplification of reference gene primers was used to estimate how many nucleated cells each sample contained. To quantify the absolute abundance of each unique TCRbeta CDR3 rearrangement, sequence reads were collapsed and filtered. Productive Simpson clonality was computed per sample as the square root of Simpson's diversity index over productive rearrangements. TCRdb holds this immuneACCESS table with in-frame rearrangements only. Some clones are missing; in checked studies, unresolved V genes explain under half, and the rest has no known cause. V and J calls and clone size follow that table, whereas D and trimming were derived from the DNA. The table for this sample lists just over 300,000 clones; 90% of them were counted only once. Approximately 4.5% of the sample belongs to the ten largest clones.

What the authors observed across the whole study: How much clinical and demographic metadata was included differed by source and by participant, and the metadata was provided uncurated.

This clone appeared a few times. The antigen it recognizes is unknown. Per-base qualities were not stored, and no clone one base away is much larger. Participants in the prospective study were enrolled through a virtual design, were aged about 18 to 100 years, and lived in 20 to 30 United States geographic areas. In the prospective study, participants were assigned to cohorts based on the clinical history participants reported in a screening survey and a study questionnaire. In the prospective study, whole blood, serum and a nasopharyngeal or oropharyngeal swab were collected from each participant by mobile phlebotomists. Additional blood draws and questionnaires over an approximately two-month period could optionally be provided by prospective study participants. Blood samples from the prospective study were shipped frozen or at room temperature prior to DNA extraction. From the germline V gene, CDR1 is SGHAT and CDR2 is FQNNGV. Counted from cysteine to phenylalanine, this CDR3 has 13 amino acids. Only the CDR3 region is kept as DNA, spanning 39 bases read in frame from base 1. V is cut by 7 bases and J by 4 bases, and the space between the germline ends is 8 bases.

Material for sequencing was PBMCs or T cells enriched from blood (not recorded which). The chain couples TRBV11-2 to TRBJ2-6; the D gene remains uncertain. The receptor's source is a young woman with acute COVID-19. Read as DNA, the sequence is TGTGCCAGCAATCCGTCCGGGGCCAACGTCCTGACTTTC. The translation is CASNPSGANVLTF.